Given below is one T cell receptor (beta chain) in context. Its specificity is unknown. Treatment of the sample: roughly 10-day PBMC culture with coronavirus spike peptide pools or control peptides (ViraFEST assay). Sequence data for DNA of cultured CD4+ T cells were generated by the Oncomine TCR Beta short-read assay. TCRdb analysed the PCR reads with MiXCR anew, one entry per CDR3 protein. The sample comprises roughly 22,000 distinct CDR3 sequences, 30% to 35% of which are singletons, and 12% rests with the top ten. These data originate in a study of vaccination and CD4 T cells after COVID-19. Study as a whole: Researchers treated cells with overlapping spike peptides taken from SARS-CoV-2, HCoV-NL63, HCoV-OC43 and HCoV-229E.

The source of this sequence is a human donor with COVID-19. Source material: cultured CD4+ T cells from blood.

CDR3 sequence reads: CASTLMDRGTNQPQHF. The CDR3 nucleotides read TGTGCCAGTACCCTCATGGACAGGGGTACCAATCAGCCCCAGCATTTT. The chain joins TRBV19 to TRBJ1-5, with 9 bases lining up with TRBD1. CDR3 length: 16 amino acids. J was trimmed by 3 bases and V by 7 bases; bases with no gene match: 10. Germline V gene sequence: CDR1 LNHDA, CDR2 SQIVND (reference sequence).